This TCR beta chain was sequenced during a study of identical twins. TCRdb itself ran the 5' RACE reads through MiXCR, one entry per CDR3 protein. The sample has about 100,000 distinct CDR3 sequences; roughly 6% are singletons. This receptor was obtained from a woman in her fifties or sixties in good health. Sequenced material: memory T cells sorted from blood.

CDR3 in amino acids: CASSYSGGVLPPYEQYF. The CDR3 DNA reads as TGTGCCAGCAGTTACTCCGGGGGGGTTTTGCCCCCCTACGAGCAGTACTTC. The genes are TRBV6-5 and TRBJ2-7; TRBD2 agrees at 8 bases. V gave up 0 bases and J gave up 2 bases; unmatched junction bases: 9. In germline, CDR1 is MNHEY, CDR2 SVGAGI. The CDR3 extends over 17 amino acids.